Listed here is a single T cell receptor (beta chain). What it recognizes is unknown. The data derive from a study of T cell responses to AZD1222 COVID-19 vaccine. This CDR3 region has 15 residues. V was clipped by 5 bases and J by 8 bases, with 19 bases between them. Germline V gene lookup returns CDR1 SEHNR and CDR2 FQNEAQ (reference sequence). Profiled with immunoSEQ multiplex PCR; TCRdb holds only in-frame clones, not every one. This table holds about 50,000 clones, 60% to 85% found once. Broader study findings: Seropositive AZD1222 recipients at baseline numbered only 5 or 6. Reportedly, nearly half of unique spike TCRs recognized epitopes outside B.1.351/B.1.1.7 mutations.

The receptor was isolated from an adult in good health. The chain has TRBV7-9 and TRBJ2-1; a possible D gene is TRBD1 (5 bases). This material consisted of peripheral blood, taken on day 0 of AZD1222 vaccination. The CDR3, as DNA: TGTGCCAGCAGCCCGAAAAATAGTCAGGGCGATGAGCAGTTCTTC. It codes for CASSPKNSQGDEQFF. Supplemented by reference TRBV7-9 and TRBJ2-1, the full variable domain reads DTGVSQNPRHKITKRGQNVTFRCDPISEHNRLYWYRQTLGQGPEFLTYFQNEAQLEKSRLLSDRFSAERPKGSFSTLEIQRTEQGDSAMYLCASSPKNSQGDEQFFGPGTRLTVL.